The text below deals with one T cell receptor (beta chain). Its target is not known. TCR beta CDR3 regions were amplified from RNA. A set of HTBI primers served as the primers for a first-round RT-PCR of the TCR CDR3. TCRdb fed the multiplex PCR reads into MiXCR, producing one record per CDR3 protein. The data hold around 350,000 distinct CDR3 sequences, with about 15% observed a single time. This specimen comes from a study of T cells in Graves' hyperthyroidism and ophthalmopathy. The study's findings and limits: Ophthalmopathy, which appeared later, was predicted by the model a median around 6 months before onset.

Patients aged 18 to 65 with hyperthyroidism were newly diagnosed, with duration under 2 months. In making diagnoses, clinical symptoms, serum thyroxine and TRAb, thyroid ultrasound and orbital computed tomography were all used. Trimming pared 0 bases from V and 9 bases from J, leaving 12 bases between. The CDR3 is made up of 15 amino acids. The germline V gene has CDR1 MNHEY and CDR2 SMNVEV (reference sequence). The specimen was blood. The receptor was derived from a woman aged 18-35 years with Graves' hyperthyroidism that later progressed to Graves' ophthalmopathy. This chain connects TRBV27 to TRBJ1-6; TRBD1 might be the D (5 bases). The CDR3 region is CASSLSGGALSPLHF. The CDR3 DNA is TGTGCCAGCAGTTTATCTGGAGGGGCGCTTTCACCCCTCCACTTT.